Listed here is a single T cell receptor beta chain. The antigen remains unidentified. The CDR3 sequence is 13 residues long. CDR1 is MDHEN and CDR2 is SYDVKM in the germline V gene. The sample originates from a study of CXCR3-negative and CXCR3-positive naive CD8 T cells. Study overall: The study obtained 140 million or so TRB reads, about 1.5 +/- 0.3 million per library.

The authors made the TRB cDNA libraries by 5' RACE using UMI labels. TCRdb reprocessed the 5' RACE reads, with one entry per CDR3 protein and no DNA. The listing records about 89,000 distinct CDR3 sequences. Among CD8+ T cells, naive ones were CD45RO-CCR7+CD27+CD95-. Study results and limitations: TRBV-TRBJ usage was similar across naive CXCR3 subsets but distinct in memory cells. TRB CDR3 hydrophobicity was greater in CXCR3-positive naive cells than in CXCR3-negative naive cells.

The rearrangement joins TRBV28 to TRBJ1-2; TCRdb's D gene call, TRBD1, goes unchecked for lack of DNA. This sequence was found in a human donor in good health. Some clones in this sample may be carry-over from other donors' samples. Sequencing was done on a sample of naive CXCR3+ CD8+ T cells from blood. Subset defined: CD45RO-CCR7+CD27+CD95- naive CD8+ T cells expressing CXCR3 (TNR3+). The CDR3 here is CASSPGTGQGYTF.